One and the same sample provided the 32 T cell receptor beta chains below, sequenced in a study of shared clonotypes between healthy human individuals. Assay used: immunoSEQ multiplex PCR; TCRdb lists only in-frame clones, some missing. The sample has about 1.4 million clones; around 95% are singletons. The sample was naive CD4+ T cells sorted from blood. Described subset: CD45RA+ positively selected. The receptors here all came from a man aged 30-40 years in good health.

The chain joins TRBV27 to TRBJ2-3, with 9 bases fitting TRBD1. Germline CDR1 MNHEY, CDR2 SMNVEV (reference sequence). Losses at the gene ends were 5 bases for V and 0 bases for J; bases not matched to a gene: 6. The CDR3 covers 16 residues. The CDR3 sequence: CASSLGQGSSTDTQYF. CDR3 in DNA: TGTGCCAGCAGTCTCGGACAGGGGTCTAGCACAGATACGCAGTATTTT.

The chain employs TRBV21-1 and TRBJ2-2; the D call TRBD1 from the table was never checked on the DNA. TRBV21-1 is a known pseudogene. The CDR3 is 14 residues long. The CDR3: CASSKHHRTGELFF. CDR3 DNA sequence: TGTGCCAGCAGCAAGCACCACAGGACCGGGGAGCTGTTTTTT.

The chain has TRBV5-4 and TRBJ2-7; D gene ambiguous. V lost 3 bases to trimming and J lost 2 bases, with 15 bases between them. The CDR3 length is 15 residues. Germline V CDR1 and CDR2: SGHNT, YYREEE (reference sequence). CDR3 amino acids: CASSSMRQDPYEQYF. The CDR3 DNA reads as TGTGCCAGCAGCTCAATGAGGCAGGACCCCTACGAGCAGTACTTC.

The V call is TRBV28, the J call TRBJ1-5; D not resolved. The germline V gene encodes CDR1 MDHEN and CDR2 SYDVKM. This CDR3 contains 11 residues. V was shortened by 7 bases and J by 3 bases, with 4 bases between the two germline ends. The CDR3: CASTHNQPQHF. Here the CDR3 DNA reads TGTGCCAGCACCCACAATCAGCCCCAGCATTTT.

This chain joins TRBV5-5 and TRBJ1-1; D is unclear. With 4 bases removed from V and 1 base from J, the gap between germline ends came to 8 bases. Germline CDR1 SGHKS, CDR2 YYEKEE (reference sequence). This CDR3 region has 13 residues. Here the CDR3 DNA reads TGTGCCAGCAGCCCCCAGACGAACACTGAAGCTTTCTTT. Protein product: CASSPQTNTEAFF.

V gene TRBV4-1 combines with J gene TRBJ2-7, with D hard to call. The CDR3 runs 15 residues. Germline V gives CDR1 MGHRA, CDR2 YSYEKL. Trimming removed 3 bases at V and 0 bases at J, with 12 bases between. The CDR3 is CASSQETRNSYEQYF. In nucleotides, the CDR3 is TGCGCCAGCAGCCAGGAAACCCGAAACTCCTACGAGCAGTACTTC.

The CDR3 spells CASSPPGTGGFYNEQFF. The CDR3 DNA sequence: TGTGCCAGCTCACCACCTGGGACAGGGGGATTTTACAATGAGCAGTTCTTC. The chain carries TRBV18 and TRBJ2-1; 11 nucleotides line up with TRBD1. The CDR3 has 17 amino acids. The V gene's germline CDR1 is KGHSH and CDR2 LQKENI. V lost 0 bases to trimming and J lost 4 bases; unmatched junction nucleotides: 5.

The gene calls are TRBV7-2 and TRBJ2-6; D uncertain. The germline CDR1 and CDR2 sequences are SGHTA and FQGNSA. Trimming stripped 2 bases from V and 0 bases from J, with 8 bases between. The CDR3 contains 16 residues. The CDR3 nucleotides are TGTGCCAGCAGCTTAAACAGAAACTCTGGGGCCAACGTCCTGACTTTC. It is translated as CASSLNRNSGANVLTF.

The chain combines TRBV27 with TRBJ1-5; perhaps TRBD1 as D (5 bases). V gave up 5 bases and J gave up 7 bases, with 15 bases separating them. Germline CDR1 is MNHEY and CDR2 is SMNVEV (reference sequence). The CDR3 spans 14 residues. The CDR3 loop is CASSPRRGVQPQHF. The CDR3 DNA sequence: TGTGCCAGCAGTCCCAGGAGGGGCGTGCAGCCCCAGCATTTT.

The chain links TRBV11-3 to TRBJ2-2; D is ambiguous. Germline V gives CDR1 SGHNT, CDR2 YENEEA. The length of the CDR3 is 11 residues. The germline V and J ends were trimmed by 0 bases and 7 bases, with 0 bases remaining between them. The CDR3 protein is CASSLDGELFF. For the CDR3, the DNA is TGTGCCAGCAGCTTAGACGGGGAGCTGTTTTTT. Complete variable domain (other parts from reference TRBV11-3 and TRBJ2-2): EAGVVQSPRYKIIEKKQPVAFWCNPISGHNTLYWYLQNLGQGPELLIRYENEEAVDDSQLPKDRFSAERLKGVDSTLKIQPAELGDSAVYLCASSLDGELFFGEGSRLTVL.

This clone showed up just once. The chain employs TRBV4-1 and TRBJ1-5; TRBD1 is a possible D gene (6 bases). V was cut by 3 bases and J by 5 bases, with 23 bases left in between. The CDR3 runs 18 residues. The germline CDR1 and CDR2 sequences are MGHRA and YSYEKL. Here the CDR3 DNA reads TGCGCCAGCAGCCAGAAGAGGACAGTAATATCACCCGATCAGCCCCAGCATTTT. The encoded protein is CASSQKRTVISPDQPQHF.

The chain couples TRBV20-1 to TRBJ1-2; D unclear. The V end was cut by 3 bases, the J end by 5 bases, with 7 bases between. Germline V gene data show CDR1 as DFQATT and CDR2 as SNEGSKA (reference sequence). This CDR3 comprises 11 residues. CDR3 coding DNA: TGCAGTGCTAGGGAGGGATATGGCTACACCTTC. Protein: CSAREGYGYTF.

This clone was detected once. The gene calls are TRBV18 and TRBJ2-7, with 9 bases aligning to TRBD1. Germline CDR1 and CDR2: KGHSH and LQKENI. J gave up 5 bases and V 1 base, and 9 bases lay outside the gene matches. CDR3 length: 16 amino acids. The DNA of the CDR3 is TGTGCCAGCTCACCACGAACGGACAGGGGTGTCCACGAGCAGTACTTC. Amino acid sequence: CASSPRTDRGVHEQYF.

This clone was counted a single time. The CDR3 coding sequence is TGTGCCAGCAGTGAAGCGAGACTAGCGGGAGGGGAGACGTTCTTC. Amino acids: CASSEARLAGGETFF. The chain employs TRBV2 and TRBJ2-1; 14 bases fit TRBD2. V shed 0 bases, J shed 15 bases, and the junction held 7 bases outside the gene matches. Germline V lookup: CDR1 SNHLY, CDR2 FYNNEI. The CDR3 length is 15 residues.

V is TRBV7-6 and J is TRBJ1-3; TRBD1 might be the D (5 bases). The CDR3 runs to 16 residues. V lost 5 bases and J 0 bases, leaving 14 bases between the germline ends. The germline V gene has CDR1 SGHVS and CDR2 FNYEAQ. This CDR3 reads CASSLGGRRSGNTIYF. CDR3 DNA sequence: TGTGCCAGCAGCCTGGGGGGGAGACGCTCTGGAAACACCATATATTTT.

V and J are TRBV18 and TRBJ2-5, with D possibly being TRBD2 (5 bases). The CDR3 spans 14 residues. Germline V gene sequence: CDR1 KGHSH, CDR2 LQKENI. Trimming removed 3 bases at V and 4 bases at J, with 12 bases between. The CDR3 is CASSPVLGSETQYF. The CDR3 DNA follows: TGTGCCAGCTCACCGGTACTAGGTTCAGAGACCCAGTACTTC.

This rearrangement joins TRBV6-6 to TRBJ1-1; D unclear. Germline V CDR1 and CDR2: MNHNY, SVGAGI (reference sequence). This CDR3 has 15 amino acids. V lost 5 bases to trimming and J lost 1 base, with 14 bases between them. The CDR3 reads CASSQASGSNTEAFF. The CDR3 DNA follows: TGTGCCAGCAGTCAGGCATCGGGCTCGAACACTGAAGCTTTCTTT.

The rearrangement links TRBV9 to TRBJ2-1; D is undetermined. V gave up 0 bases and J gave up 5 bases, with 15 bases separating them. Germline V lookup: CDR1 SGDLS, CDR2 YYNGEE. The CDR3 is 16 residues long. CDR3 amino acids: CASSVGVAVAHNEQFF. CDR3 bases: TGTGCCAGCAGCGTAGGCGTGGCAGTCGCCCACAATGAGCAGTTCTTC.

The rearrangement uses TRBV6-4 and TRBJ2-1; D may correspond to TRBD1 or TRBD2 (5 bases each). Trimming removed 5 bases from V and 6 bases from J, with 17 bases in between. Germline CDR1 is MRHNA and CDR2 is SNTAGT. This CDR3 spans 15 amino acids. CDR3 loop: CASSLWGSAVNEQFF. In DNA form, the CDR3 reads TGTGCCAGCAGTCTTTGGGGGAGTGCCGTCAATGAGCAGTTCTTC.

This chain joins TRBV5-6 and TRBJ1-2, with TRBD1 matching 9 bases. The CDR3 length is 15 residues. With V trimmed by 0 bases and J by 4 bases, 4 bases remained unmatched. Looked up from germline, CDR1 is SGHDT and CDR2 is YYEEEE. The CDR3 DNA reads as TGTGCCAGCAGCTTGGCGGACAGGGGCGGCTATGGCTACACCTTC. This codes for CASSLADRGGYGYTF.

The J gene is TRBJ1-5, the V gene TRBV27; TRBD1 matches at 7 bases. CDR1 and CDR2 (germline): MNHEY, SMNVEV (reference sequence). The CDR3 has 16 amino acids. Trimming at V came to 4 bases and at J to 3 bases, leaving 9 bases not matched to a gene. The CDR3, as DNA: TGTGCCAGCAGTTCCTATGGTGACAGGGACAATCAGCCCCAGCATTTT. It codes for CASSSYGDRDNQPQHF.

J is TRBJ1-4 and V is TRBV18, with D possibly matching TRBD1 (5 bases). This CDR3 comprises 15 residues. Trimming removed 5 bases at V and 0 bases at J, with 10 bases between. The germline gives CDR1 KGHSH, CDR2 LQKENI. The CDR3, as DNA: TGTGCCAGCTCAGGCCGGGGCACAACTAATGAAAAACTGTTTTTT. Its translation is CASSGRGTTNEKLFF.

V is TRBV9 and J is TRBJ2-6; D may be TRBD1 (5 bases). In germline, CDR1 is SGDLS, CDR2 YYNGEE. V was trimmed by 0 bases and J by 0 bases, leaving 19 bases between them. This CDR3 contains 20 residues. The CDR3 nucleotides are TGTGCCAGCAGCGTAGCTATAGACGACAGAGTCAACTCTGGGGCCAACGTCCTGACTTTC. Protein product: CASSVAIDDRVNSGANVLTF.

This clone was found once. V and J are TRBV2 and TRBJ2-3; tentatively, D is TRBD2 (7 bases). Germline loops: CDR1 SNHLY, CDR2 FYNNEI. The CDR3 covers 13 residues. V was trimmed by 11 bases and J by 2 bases, leaving 14 bases between them. The CDR3 nucleotides are TGTGCCGGAGAGCGGGACATCACAGATACGCAGTATTTT. Translated: CAGERDITDTQYF.

The chain employs TRBV28 and TRBJ2-7, with D possibly matching TRBD2 (6 bases). This CDR3 comprises 14 residues. The V end was cut by 7 bases, the J end by 4 bases, with 17 bases between. CDR1 is MDHEN and CDR2 is SYDVKM in the germline V gene. In DNA, the CDR3 is TGTGCCAGCACCCTCGGGGGAGCAGGGTACGAGCAGTACTTC. It codes for CASTLGGAGYEQYF.

This clone was detected once. This chain uses TRBV6-5 with TRBJ1-1; TRBD1 is a possible D gene (5 bases). Germline CDR1 and CDR2: MNHEY and SVGAGI. The length of the CDR3 is 16 residues. Trimming took 2 bases from V and 1 from J, leaving 14 bases between them. The DNA for the CDR3 is TGTGCCAGCAGTTACCACGCCAGGGCCCCGAACACTGAAGCTTTCTTT. Residues: CASSYHARAPNTEAFF.

The rearrangement links TRBV28 to TRBJ1-1, with D perhaps TRBD1 (6 bases). Germline V gives CDR1 MDHEN, CDR2 SYDVKM. Trimming removed 10 bases from V and 1 base from J, with 16 bases in between. This CDR3 spans 14 amino acids. CDR3 sequence (DNA): TGTGCCATCTCTCCTGGGGGGCGGAACACTGAAGCTTTCTTT. Translating it yields CAISPGGRNTEAFF.

The chain has TRBV5-1 and TRBJ2-3; tentatively, D is TRBD2 (5 bases). The CDR3 consists of 14 residues. In germline, CDR1 is SGHRS, CDR2 YFSETQ. Trimming removed 6 bases from V and 6 bases from J, with 17 bases in between. This chain's CDR3 is CASTRILGQDTQYF. DNA for the CDR3: TGCGCCAGCACCAGGATACTAGGTCAGGATACGCAGTATTTT.

The CDR3 is CASRPAGGWDEQYF. CDR3 nucleotides: TGTGCCAGCCGACCCGCGGGCGGATGGGACGAGCAGTACTTC. The V gene is TRBV6-5, the J gene TRBJ2-7, with D maybe TRBD2 (5 bases). Between the trimmed V and J ends, which lost 8 bases and 5 bases, there was a span of 19 bases. This CDR3 region has 14 residues. The germline gives CDR1 MNHEY, CDR2 SVGAGI.

V and J are TRBV6-5 and TRBJ1-5; TRBD1 is a possible D gene (5 bases). The CDR3 spans 14 residues. Trimming removed 5 bases from V and 7 bases from J, with 15 bases in between. Germline V gene sequence: CDR1 MNHEY, CDR2 SVGAGI. CDR3 in amino acids: CASSRDTQGQPQHF. The CDR3 nucleotides are TGTGCCAGCAGTCGCGACACCCAGGGCCAGCCCCAGCATTTT.

This clone was seen once. The V call is TRBV15, the J call TRBJ2-1; D is possibly TRBD1 or TRBD2 (6 bases each). CDR1 and CDR2 from the germline V gene are LNHNV and YYDKDF (reference sequence). Trimming removed 1 base from V and 6 bases from J, with 19 bases in between. The CDR3 spans 17 residues. CDR3 DNA sequence: TGTGCCACCAGCAGAGTTGGGGGGCAACTCTCCCGCAATGAGCAGTTCTTC. Translating it yields CATSRVGGQLSRNEQFF.

The rearrangement uses TRBV7-6 and TRBJ2-1, with TRBD1 identical over 8 bases. This CDR3 contains 14 residues. The V and J ends lost 5 bases and 4 bases, in that order; junction bases with no gene match: 4. Germline assignment: CDR1 SGHVS and CDR2 FNYEAQ. The CDR3 reads CASSGGQEYNEQFF. CDR3 in DNA: TGTGCCAGCAGCGGGGGACAGGAATACAATGAGCAGTTCTTC.